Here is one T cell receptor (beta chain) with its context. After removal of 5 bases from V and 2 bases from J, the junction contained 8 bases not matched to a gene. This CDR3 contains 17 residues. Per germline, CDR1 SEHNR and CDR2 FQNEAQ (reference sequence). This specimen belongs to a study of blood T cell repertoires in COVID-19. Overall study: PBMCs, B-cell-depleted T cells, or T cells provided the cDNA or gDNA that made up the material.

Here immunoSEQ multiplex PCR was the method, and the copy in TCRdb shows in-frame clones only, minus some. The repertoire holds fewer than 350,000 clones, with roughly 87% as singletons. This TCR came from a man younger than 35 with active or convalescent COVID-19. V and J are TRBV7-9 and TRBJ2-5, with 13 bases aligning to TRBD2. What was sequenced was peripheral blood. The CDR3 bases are TGTGCCAGCAGCCGCGGGACTAGCGGGGAGGGTCAAGAGACCCAGTACTTC. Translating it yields CASSRGTSGEGQETQYF.